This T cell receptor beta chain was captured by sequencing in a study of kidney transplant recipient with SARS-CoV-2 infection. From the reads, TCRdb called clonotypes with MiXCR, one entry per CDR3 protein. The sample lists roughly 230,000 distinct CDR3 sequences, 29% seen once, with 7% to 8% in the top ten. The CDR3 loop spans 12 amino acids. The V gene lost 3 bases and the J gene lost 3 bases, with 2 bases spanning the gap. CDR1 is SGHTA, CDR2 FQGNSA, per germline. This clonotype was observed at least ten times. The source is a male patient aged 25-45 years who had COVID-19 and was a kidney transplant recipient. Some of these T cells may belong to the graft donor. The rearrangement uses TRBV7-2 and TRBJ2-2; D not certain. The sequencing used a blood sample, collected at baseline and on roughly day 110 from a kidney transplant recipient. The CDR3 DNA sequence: TGTGCCAGCAGCTTTTACACCGGGGAGCTGTTTTTT. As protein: CASSFYTGELFF.